This T cell receptor (beta chain) is drawn from a study of T-cell memory formation after mild COVID-19. V lost 6 bases to trimming and J lost 4 bases; unmatched junction nucleotides: 6. This CDR3 spans 15 amino acids. One entry per CDR3 protein, called by TCRdb with MiXCR from the 5' RACE reads. The profile shows hundreds of thousands of distinct CDR3 sequences, over 7% of them singletons. The sequenced sample was PBMCs or a T cell subset sorted from them (not recorded which). The chain couples TRBV12-3 or TRBV12-4 to TRBJ2-2; 9 nucleotides line up with TRBD2. This clonotype originated in a man between 18 and 35 years old who had mild COVID-19 (a few samples of this study predate the infection). Cell type and time point are not known. The CDR3 sequence is CASRVRGGSTGELFF. CDR3 bases: TGTGCCAGCAGGGTGCGGGGGGGCTCCACCGGGGAGCTGTTTTTT.